A single sample gave rise to the 12 T cell receptor beta chains below, sequenced in a study of metastatic and nonmetastatic thyroid tumors. The entire patient cohort was treatment-naive prior to thyroid surgery. TCRdb re-called the PCR reads with MiXCR. The sample has about 31,000 clones, over 15% seen once. What was sequenced was blood. The receptors originated from a female donor with papillary thyroid cancer or a benign thyroid nodule (not recorded which). Some clones in this sample may be carry-over from other donors' samples.

Ten or more counts support this clone. V gene TRBV20-1 combines with J gene TRBJ2-7; 12 nucleotides match TRBD2. J gave up 6 bases and V 6 bases, and 15 bases lay outside the gene matches. CDR1 is DFQATT, CDR2 SNEGSKA, per germline (reference sequence). This CDR3 contains 16 residues. The CDR3 DNA follows: TGCAGTGCCGATCTAGCGGGGGGGCGGTATGCGGGCGAGCAGTACTTC. It codes for CSADLAGGRYAGEQYF.

This rearrangement joins TRBV7-8 to TRBJ2-2; D uncertain. Trimming shortened V by 1 base and J by 4 bases, and 7 bases separated the two germline ends. The CDR3 runs to 14 residues. Germline-derived CDR1 and CDR2 are SGHVS and FQNEAQ. CDR3 bases: TGTGCCAGCAGCTTAGAGGCAGTCACCGGGGAGCTGTTTTTT. Amino acids: CASSLEAVTGELFF.

This clone was recorded many times. The V call is TRBV24-1, the J call TRBJ2-2; D gene ambiguous. Germline CDR1 KGHDR, CDR2 SFDVKD. V was cut by 5 bases and J by 1 base, with 13 bases left in between. The CDR3 consists of 16 residues. CDR3 amino acids: CATSGSVERNTGELFF. DNA of the CDR3: TGTGCCACCAGTGGAAGCGTGGAGCGGAACACCGGGGAGCTGTTTTTT.

The chain is built from TRBV30 and TRBJ1-2; tentatively, D is TRBD1 (5 bases). This CDR3 comprises 14 residues. Trimming shortened V by 7 bases and J by 3 bases, and 18 bases separated the two germline ends. Germline CDR1 is GTSNPN and CDR2 is SVGIG (reference sequence). The CDR3 DNA reads as TGTGCCTCCCGCCGGGGCAGGGAAGACTATGGCTACACCTTC. The encoded protein is CASRRGREDYGYTF.

This clone was observed once. The chain uses TRBV20-1 and TRBJ2-1; maybe TRBD1 (6 bases). Germline lookup yields CDR1 DFQATT and CDR2 SNEGSKA (reference sequence). The CDR3 runs 15 residues. Trimming removed 6 bases from V and 0 bases from J, with 15 bases in between. The CDR3 is CSASRGEDSYNEQFF. Here the CDR3 DNA reads TGCAGTGCCTCCAGGGGCGAAGACTCCTACAATGAGCAGTTCTTC.

This clone was picked up many times. The genes are TRBV5-1 and TRBJ1-6, with TRBD1 as a possible D gene (5 bases). CDR1 and CDR2 from the germline V gene are SGHRS and YFSETQ. The CDR3 length is 14 residues. The germline V and J ends were trimmed by 0 bases and 8 bases, with 9 bases remaining between them. CDR3 sequence reads: CASSLGQGDSPLHF. The CDR3 DNA reads as TGCGCCAGCAGCTTGGGGCAGGGAGATTCACCCCTCCACTTT.

The V and J genes are TRBV19 and TRBJ2-7; 10 bases align to TRBD1. Germline CDR1 reads LNHDA; CDR2 reads SQIVND (reference sequence). Trimming removed 10 bases from V and 3 bases from J; junction bases left unmatched: 9. There are 14 residues in the CDR3. The CDR3 loop reads CATAGRDRGYEQYF. In nucleotides, the CDR3 is TGTGCCACTGCTGGCCGGGACAGGGGCTACGAGCAGTACTTC.

This clone was observed many times. The V gene is TRBV28, the J gene TRBJ1-2; D ambiguous. V lost 3 bases and J lost 3, with 11 bases in between. This CDR3 has 14 amino acids. The germline gives CDR1 MDHEN, CDR2 SYDVKM. The CDR3 reads CASSLAQADYGYTF. In DNA form, the CDR3 reads TGTGCCAGCAGTTTGGCTCAGGCTGACTATGGCTACACCTTC.

The sample holds many counts of this clone. Its ends do not fully match the called genes, so a read error is possible. V is TRBV7-7 and J is TRBJ2-1, with 10 bases identical to TRBD1. This CDR3 is 15 amino acids long. The germline CDR1 and CDR2 sequences are SSHAT and FNYEAQ (reference sequence). DNA for the CDR3: TGTGCTAGCAGCGCCGGGACAGGGGTCTACAATGAGCAGTTCTTC. This sequence encodes CASSAGTGVYNEQFF.

The chain is built from TRBV2 and TRBJ2-7; 11 bases are shared with TRBD1. Germline V lookup: CDR1 SNHLY, CDR2 FYNNEI. The CDR3 runs 20 residues. Germline trimming cut 0 bases from V and 4 bases from J; bases unmatched to any gene: 17. The CDR3 loop is CASSEALGQGARGSSYEQYF. As DNA, the CDR3 is TGTGCCAGCAGTGAAGCGCTCGGACAGGGGGCGCGGGGATCCAGTTACGAGCAGTACTTC.

This clone was counted ten times or more. The V gene is TRBV6-6, the J gene TRBJ1-1, with 8 bases matching TRBD1. The CDR3 totals 15 residues. Germline V CDR1 and CDR2: MNHNY, SVGAGI (reference sequence). With 2 bases clipped from V and 3 bases from J, the junction kept 5 bases outside the gene matches. As DNA, the CDR3 is TGTGCCAGCAGTTACGGACAGGGTGAGGACACTGAAGCTTTCTTT. It encodes CASSYGQGEDTEAFF.

This clone was observed many times. The chain uses TRBV5-6 and TRBJ1-2; D is uncertain. This CDR3 has 15 amino acids. Looked up from germline, CDR1 is SGHDT and CDR2 is YYEEEE. Between the trimmed V and J ends, which lost 3 bases and 7 bases, there was a span of 19 bases. The CDR3 loop reads CASSYNAGAASGYTF. The CDR3 coding sequence is TGTGCCAGCAGCTACAACGCCGGCGCCGCCAGTGGCTACACCTTC.